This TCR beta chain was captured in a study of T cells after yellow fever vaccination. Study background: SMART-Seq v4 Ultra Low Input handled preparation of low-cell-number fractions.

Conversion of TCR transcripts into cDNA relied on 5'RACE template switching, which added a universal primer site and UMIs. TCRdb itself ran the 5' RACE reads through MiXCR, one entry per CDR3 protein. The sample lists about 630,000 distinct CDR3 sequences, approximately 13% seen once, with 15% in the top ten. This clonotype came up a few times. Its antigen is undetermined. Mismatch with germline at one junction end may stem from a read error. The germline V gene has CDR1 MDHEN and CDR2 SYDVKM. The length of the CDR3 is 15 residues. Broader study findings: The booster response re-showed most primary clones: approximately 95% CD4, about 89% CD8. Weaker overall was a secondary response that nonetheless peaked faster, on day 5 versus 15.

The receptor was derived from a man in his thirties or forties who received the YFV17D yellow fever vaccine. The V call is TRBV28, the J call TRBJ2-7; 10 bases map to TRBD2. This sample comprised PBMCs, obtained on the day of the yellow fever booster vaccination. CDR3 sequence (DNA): TGTGCCAGCAGCAGGCTAGCGGGAGTGTCCTTCGAGCAGTACTTC. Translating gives CASSRLAGVSFEQYF.